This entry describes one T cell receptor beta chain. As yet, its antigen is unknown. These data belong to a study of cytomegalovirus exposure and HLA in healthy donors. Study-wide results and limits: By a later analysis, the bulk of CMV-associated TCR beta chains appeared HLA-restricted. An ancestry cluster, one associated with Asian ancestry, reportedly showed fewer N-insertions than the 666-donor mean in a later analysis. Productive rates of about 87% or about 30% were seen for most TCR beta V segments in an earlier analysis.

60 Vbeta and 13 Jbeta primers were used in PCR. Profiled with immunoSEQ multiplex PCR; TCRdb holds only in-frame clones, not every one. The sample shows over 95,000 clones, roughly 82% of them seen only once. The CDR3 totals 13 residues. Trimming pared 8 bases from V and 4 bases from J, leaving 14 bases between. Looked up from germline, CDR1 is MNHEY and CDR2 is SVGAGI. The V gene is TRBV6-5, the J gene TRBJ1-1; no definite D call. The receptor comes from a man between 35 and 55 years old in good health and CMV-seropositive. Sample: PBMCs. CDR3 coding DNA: TGTGCCAGCTCGAGCAGGTTGATCACTGAAGCTTTCTTT. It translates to CASSSRLITEAFF.